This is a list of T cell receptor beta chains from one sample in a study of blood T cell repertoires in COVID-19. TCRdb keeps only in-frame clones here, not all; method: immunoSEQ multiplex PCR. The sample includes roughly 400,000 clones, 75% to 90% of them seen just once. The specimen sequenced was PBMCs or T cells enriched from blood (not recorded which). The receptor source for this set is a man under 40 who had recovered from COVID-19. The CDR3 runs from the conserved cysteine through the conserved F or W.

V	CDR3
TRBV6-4	CASSESGSYGYTF
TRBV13	CASSLQGQISYGYTF
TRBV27	CASSGTAGPRGYTF
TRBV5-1	CASSHDWGRLNTEAFF
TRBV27	CASRGTVNSPLHF
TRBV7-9	CAVPADGLEQYF
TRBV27	CASSFLDRAYEQYF
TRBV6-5	CASSSGQTGANVLTF
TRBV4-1	CASSQDIAGSNQPQHF
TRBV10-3	CAIGLNSYEQYF
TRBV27	CASSFRGVSGGAFF
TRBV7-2	CASSTGQVGHYGYTF
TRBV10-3	CAIRAQREGREQYF
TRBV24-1	CATSQTASNQPQHF
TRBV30	CAWRGGQTLNF
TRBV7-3	CASSSTSGRAFGELFF
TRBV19	CASIPSVRGEDQPQHF
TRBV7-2	CASSFANSNQPQHF
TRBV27	CASNPDFAPSQGTEAFF
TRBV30	CAWSVSGGRETQYF
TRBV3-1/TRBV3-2	CASSHSDRVHGELFF
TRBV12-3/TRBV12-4	CASSRDYGYTF
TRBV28	CASSFGWGGSGNTIYF
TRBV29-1	CSPTGPNEKLFF
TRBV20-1	CSAKTGRGYTF